The sequence of this T cell receptor beta chain was determined in a study of PD-L1 blockade in urothelial cancer. About the research overall: Patients went on atezolizumab at some point between 2014 and 2015, receiving 1,200 mg intravenously every 3 weeks.

With 3 bases removed from V and 4 bases from J, the gap between germline ends came to 5 bases. There are 11 residues in the CDR3. Germline V gene sequence: CDR1 DFQATT, CDR2 SNEGSKA (reference sequence). Here immunoSEQ multiplex PCR was the method, and the copy in TCRdb shows in-frame clones only, minus some. The data hold around 46,000 clones, with more than 70% observed a single time. The sample's time point: peripheral blood 6 weeks after treatment start. Sequencing used PBMCs, obtained around atezolizumab (anti-PD-L1) treatment. The TCR sequence derives from a man between 60 and 75 years old with urothelial cancer. The chain joins TRBV20-1 to TRBJ2-3; D remains ambiguous. CDR3 nucleotide sequence: TGCAGTGCTAGCCATTCAGATACGCAGTATTTT. Translation gives CSASHSDTQYF.